The clone carrying this TCR beta chain appeared many times. The record originates from a study of molecular identifiers for immune sequencing clone quantification. For the study at large: Replicate experiments divided RNA from around 20,000 or 100,000 naive CD8 cells into five parts and sequenced four.

Germline CDR1 is MNHEY and CDR2 is SVGAGI. This CDR3 has 13 residues. After removal of 9 bases from V and 6 bases from J, the junction contained 10 bases not matched to a gene. In preparing bulk TCR libraries, previously described methods and listed TCR primers were used. Using its own MiXCR run on the PCR reads, TCRdb lists one record per CDR3 protein. Of around 86,000 distinct CDR3 sequences listed, about 20% were seen once; the top ten hold 0.85%. Source material: naive CD8+ T cells from blood, with Jurkat cell RNA spiked in. The sample's subset: FACS-sorted CD8+CD4-CCR7+CD45RA+ naive T cells. This rearrangement joins TRBV6-5 to TRBJ2-7, with TRBD2 matching over 8 bases. The TCR originated in a human donor in good health. Some libraries in this study had Jurkat cell RNA spiked in. Here the CDR3 DNA reads TGTGCCAGTACTAGCGGAGCCTACTTCGAGCAGTACTTC. Translation: CASTSGAYFEQYF.